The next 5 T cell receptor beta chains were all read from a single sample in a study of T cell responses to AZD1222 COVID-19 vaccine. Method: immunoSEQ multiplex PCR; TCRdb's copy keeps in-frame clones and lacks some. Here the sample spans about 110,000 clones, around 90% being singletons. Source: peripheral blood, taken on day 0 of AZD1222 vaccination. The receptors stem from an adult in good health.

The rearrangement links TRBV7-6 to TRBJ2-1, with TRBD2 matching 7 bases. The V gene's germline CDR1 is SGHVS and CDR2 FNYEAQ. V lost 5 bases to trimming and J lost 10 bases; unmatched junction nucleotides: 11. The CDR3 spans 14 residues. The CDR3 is CASSAGTTHGEQFF. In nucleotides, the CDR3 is TGTGCCAGCAGCGCCGGGACTACCCACGGGGAGCAGTTCTTC.

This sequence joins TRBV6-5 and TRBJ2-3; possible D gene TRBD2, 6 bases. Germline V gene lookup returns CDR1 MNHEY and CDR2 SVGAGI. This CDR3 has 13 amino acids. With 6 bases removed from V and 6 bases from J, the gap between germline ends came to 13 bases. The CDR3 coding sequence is TGTGCCAGCAGGGTTCCGGGGAGGGATACGCAGTATTTT. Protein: CASRVPGRDTQYF.

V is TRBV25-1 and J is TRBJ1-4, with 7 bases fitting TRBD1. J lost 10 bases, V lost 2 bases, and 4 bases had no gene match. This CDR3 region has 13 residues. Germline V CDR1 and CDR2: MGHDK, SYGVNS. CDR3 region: CASSEPNRGKLFF. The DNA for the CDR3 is TGTGCCAGCAGTGAACCCAACAGGGGAAAACTGTTTTTT.

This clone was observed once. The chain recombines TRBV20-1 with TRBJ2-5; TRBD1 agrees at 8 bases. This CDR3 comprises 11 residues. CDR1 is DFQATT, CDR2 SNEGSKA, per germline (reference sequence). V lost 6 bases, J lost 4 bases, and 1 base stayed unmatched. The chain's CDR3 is CSAQGAETQYF. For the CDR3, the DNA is TGCAGTGCCCAGGGGGCAGAGACCCAGTACTTC.

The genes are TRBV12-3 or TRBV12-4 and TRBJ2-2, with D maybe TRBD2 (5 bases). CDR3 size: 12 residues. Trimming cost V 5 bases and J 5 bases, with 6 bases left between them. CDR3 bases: TGTGCCAGCAGTACTAGAACCGGGGAGCTGTTTTTT. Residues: CASSTRTGELFF.